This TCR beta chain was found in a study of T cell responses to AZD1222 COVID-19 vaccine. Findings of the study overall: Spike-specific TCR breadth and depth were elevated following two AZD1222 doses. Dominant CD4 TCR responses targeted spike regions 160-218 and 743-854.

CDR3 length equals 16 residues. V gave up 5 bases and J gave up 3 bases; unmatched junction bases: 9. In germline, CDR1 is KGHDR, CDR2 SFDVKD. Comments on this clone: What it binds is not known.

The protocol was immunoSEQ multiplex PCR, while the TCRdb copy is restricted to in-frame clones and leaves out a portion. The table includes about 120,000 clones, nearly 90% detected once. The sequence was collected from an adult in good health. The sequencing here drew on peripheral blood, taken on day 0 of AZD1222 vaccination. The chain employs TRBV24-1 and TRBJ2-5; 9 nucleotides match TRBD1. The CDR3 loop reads CATSANTGGREETQYF. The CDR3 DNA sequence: TGTGCCACCAGTGCGAACACAGGGGGCAGGGAAGAGACCCAGTACTTC.